These 2 T cell receptor beta chains were sequenced from one sample in a study of T cells expressing NK-cell markers. TCRdb reprocessed the 5' RACE reads, keeping one entry per CDR3 protein, no DNA. The table for this sample gives 350,000 to 400,000 distinct CDR3 sequences. The specimen sequenced was blood T cells: a sorted CD56 or NKG2C T cell subset, CD4+ or CD8+ T cells, or bulk PBMC T cells (not recorded which). These receptor sequences come from a woman between 45 and 60 years old in good health.

The chain uses TRBV7-2 and TRBJ2-2; without DNA, the TCRdb call of TRBD2 cannot be checked. The CDR3 loop spans 14 amino acids. Germline CDR1 and CDR2: SGHTA and FQGNSA. The CDR3 loop reads CASSPLIWTGELFF.

The rearrangement links TRBV27 to TRBJ2-5; checking the TCRdb D call of TRBD1 is not possible without DNA. Germline V gene lookup returns CDR1 MNHEY and CDR2 SMNVEV (reference sequence). This CDR3 is built from 18 residues. This CDR3 reads CASSGETGQGAFPKTQYF.